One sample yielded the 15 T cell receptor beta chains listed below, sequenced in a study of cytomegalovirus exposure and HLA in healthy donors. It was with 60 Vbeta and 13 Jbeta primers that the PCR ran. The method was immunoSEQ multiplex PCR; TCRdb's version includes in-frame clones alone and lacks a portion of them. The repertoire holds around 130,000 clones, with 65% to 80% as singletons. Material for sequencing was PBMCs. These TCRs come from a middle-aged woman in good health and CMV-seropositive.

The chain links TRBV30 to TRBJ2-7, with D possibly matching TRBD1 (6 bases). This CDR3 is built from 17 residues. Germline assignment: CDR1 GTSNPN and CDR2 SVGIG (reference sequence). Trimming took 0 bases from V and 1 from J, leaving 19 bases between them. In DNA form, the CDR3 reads TGTGCCTGGAGTGTACTTCGAATAGGGACACTTTCCTACGAGCAGTACTTC. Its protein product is CAWSVLRIGTLSYEQYF.

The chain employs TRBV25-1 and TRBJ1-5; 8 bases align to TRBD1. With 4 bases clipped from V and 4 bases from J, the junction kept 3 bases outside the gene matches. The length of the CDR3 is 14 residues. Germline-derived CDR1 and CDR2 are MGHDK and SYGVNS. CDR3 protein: CASSGQGPNQPQHF. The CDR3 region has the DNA TGTGCCAGCAGTGGACAGGGGCCAAATCAGCCCCAGCATTTT.

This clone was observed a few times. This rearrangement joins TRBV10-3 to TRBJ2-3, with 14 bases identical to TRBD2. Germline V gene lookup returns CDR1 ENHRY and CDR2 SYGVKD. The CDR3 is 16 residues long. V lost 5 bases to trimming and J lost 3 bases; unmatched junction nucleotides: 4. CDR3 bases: TGTGCCATCAGTCCCGGGACTAGCGGGAGAACAGATACGCAGTATTTT. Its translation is CAISPGTSGRTDTQYF.

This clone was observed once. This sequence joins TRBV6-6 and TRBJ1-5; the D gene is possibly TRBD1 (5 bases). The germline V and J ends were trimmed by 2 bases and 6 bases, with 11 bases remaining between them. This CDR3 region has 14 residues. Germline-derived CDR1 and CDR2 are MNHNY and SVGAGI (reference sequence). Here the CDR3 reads CASSYEGGVQPQHF. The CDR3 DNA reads TGTGCCAGCAGTTACGAGGGAGGGGTTCAGCCCCAGCATTTT.

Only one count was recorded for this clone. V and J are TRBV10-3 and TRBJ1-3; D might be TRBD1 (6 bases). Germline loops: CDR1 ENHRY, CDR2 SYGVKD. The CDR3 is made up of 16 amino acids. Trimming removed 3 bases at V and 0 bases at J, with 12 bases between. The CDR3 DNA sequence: TGTGCCATCAGTGAATCAACAGGGAGCTCTGGAAACACCATATATTTT. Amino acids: CAISESTGSSGNTIYF.

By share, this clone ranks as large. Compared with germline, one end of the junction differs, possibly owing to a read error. The CDR3 DNA follows: TGTGCCAGCACCAGCGGAACCTCCAACAATGAGCAGTTCTTC. Protein product: CASTSGTSNNEQFF. The chain combines TRBV27 with TRBJ2-1, with a tentative D call TRBD2 (5 bases). CDR1 and CDR2 (germline): MNHEY, SMNVEV (reference sequence). CDR3 size: 14 residues.

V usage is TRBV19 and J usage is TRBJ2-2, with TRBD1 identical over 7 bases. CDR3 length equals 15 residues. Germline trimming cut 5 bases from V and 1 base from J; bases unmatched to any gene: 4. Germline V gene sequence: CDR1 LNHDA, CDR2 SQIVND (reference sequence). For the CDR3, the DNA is TGTGCCAGTAGTCCCTGGACAGGGAACACCGGGGAGCTGTTTTTT. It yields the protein CASSPWTGNTGELFF.

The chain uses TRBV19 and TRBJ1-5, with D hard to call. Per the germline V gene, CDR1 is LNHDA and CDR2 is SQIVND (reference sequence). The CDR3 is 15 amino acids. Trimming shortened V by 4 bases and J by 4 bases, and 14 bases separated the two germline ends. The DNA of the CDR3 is TGTGCCAGTAGTAGCGGCAGCTCAAGGAATCAGCCCCAGCATTTT. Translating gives CASSSGSSRNQPQHF.

The CDR3 protein is CASSTRQDMNTEAFF. CDR3 DNA: TGTGCCAGCAGCACACGACAGGACATGAACACTGAAGCTTTCTTT. The chain joins TRBV9 to TRBJ1-1; TRBD1 might be the D (6 bases). The length of the CDR3 is 15 residues. The V end was cut by 4 bases, the J end by 0 bases, with 13 bases between. CDR1 is SGDLS and CDR2 is YYNGEE in the germline V gene.

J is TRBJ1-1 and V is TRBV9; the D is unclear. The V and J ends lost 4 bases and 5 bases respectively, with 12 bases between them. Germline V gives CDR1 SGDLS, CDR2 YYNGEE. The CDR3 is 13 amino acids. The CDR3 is CASSLGEGTEAFF. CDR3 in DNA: TGTGCCAGCAGCCTCGGGGAAGGAACTGAAGCTTTCTTT. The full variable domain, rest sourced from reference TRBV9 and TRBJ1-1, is DSGVTQTPKHLITATGQRVTLRCSPRSGDLSVYWYQQSLDQGLQFLIQYYNGEERAKGNILERFSAQQFPDLHSELNLSSLELGDSALYFCASSLGEGTEAFFGQGTRLTVV.

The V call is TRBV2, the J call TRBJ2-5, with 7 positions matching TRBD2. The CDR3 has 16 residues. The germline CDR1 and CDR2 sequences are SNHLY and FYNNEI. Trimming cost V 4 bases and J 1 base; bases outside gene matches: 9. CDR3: CASSVGLAEPQETQYF. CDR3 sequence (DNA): TGTGCCAGCAGTGTGGGGCTAGCGGAACCCCAAGAGACCCAGTACTTC.

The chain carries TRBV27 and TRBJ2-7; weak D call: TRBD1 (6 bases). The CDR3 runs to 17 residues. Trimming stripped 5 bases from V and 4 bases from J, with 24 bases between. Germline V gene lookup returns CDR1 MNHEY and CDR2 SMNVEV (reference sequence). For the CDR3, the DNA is TGTGCCAGCAGTCAATATTTCCCGGGACACGGTGTTTACGAGCAGTACTTC. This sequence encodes CASSQYFPGHGVYEQYF.

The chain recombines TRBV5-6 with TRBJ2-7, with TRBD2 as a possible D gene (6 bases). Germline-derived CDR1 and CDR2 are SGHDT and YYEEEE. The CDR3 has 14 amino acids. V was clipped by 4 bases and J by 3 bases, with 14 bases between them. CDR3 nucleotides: TGTGCCAGCAGCAGCAAGGGAGGTGACTACGAGCAGTACTTC. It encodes CASSSKGGDYEQYF.

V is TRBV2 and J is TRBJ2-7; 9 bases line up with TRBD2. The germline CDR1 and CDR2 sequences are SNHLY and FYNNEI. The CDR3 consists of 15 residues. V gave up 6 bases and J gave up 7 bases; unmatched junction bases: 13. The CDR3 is CASSPGASGAREQYF. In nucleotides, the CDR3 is TGTGCCAGCAGCCCCGGGGCTAGCGGGGCTAGGGAGCAGTACTTC.

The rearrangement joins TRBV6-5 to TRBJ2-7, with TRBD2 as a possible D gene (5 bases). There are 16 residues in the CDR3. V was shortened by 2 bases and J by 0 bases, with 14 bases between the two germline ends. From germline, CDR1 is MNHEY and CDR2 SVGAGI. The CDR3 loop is CASSYHQRTISYEQYF. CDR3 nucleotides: TGTGCCAGCAGTTACCACCAGCGGACGATCTCCTACGAGCAGTACTTC.